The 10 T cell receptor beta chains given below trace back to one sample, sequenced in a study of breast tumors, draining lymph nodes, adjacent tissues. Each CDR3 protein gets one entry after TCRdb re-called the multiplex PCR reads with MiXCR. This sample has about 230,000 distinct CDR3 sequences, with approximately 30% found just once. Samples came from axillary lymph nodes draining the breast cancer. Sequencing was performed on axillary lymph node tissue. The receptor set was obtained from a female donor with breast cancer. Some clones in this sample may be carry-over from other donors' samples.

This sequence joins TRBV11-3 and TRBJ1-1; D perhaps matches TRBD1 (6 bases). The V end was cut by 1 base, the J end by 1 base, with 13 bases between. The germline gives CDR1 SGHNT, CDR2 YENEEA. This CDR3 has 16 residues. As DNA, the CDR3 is TGTGCCAGCAGCTTAGGGGCAGGGGAGGCGAACACTGAAGCTTTCTTT. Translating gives CASSLGAGEANTEAFF.

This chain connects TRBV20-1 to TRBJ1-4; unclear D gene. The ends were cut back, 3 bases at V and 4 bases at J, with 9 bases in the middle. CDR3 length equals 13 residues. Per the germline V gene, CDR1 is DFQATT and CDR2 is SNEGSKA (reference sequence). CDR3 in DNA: TGCAGTGCTAGCGGGAGAGGTAATGAAAAACTGTTTTTT. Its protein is CSASGRGNEKLFF.

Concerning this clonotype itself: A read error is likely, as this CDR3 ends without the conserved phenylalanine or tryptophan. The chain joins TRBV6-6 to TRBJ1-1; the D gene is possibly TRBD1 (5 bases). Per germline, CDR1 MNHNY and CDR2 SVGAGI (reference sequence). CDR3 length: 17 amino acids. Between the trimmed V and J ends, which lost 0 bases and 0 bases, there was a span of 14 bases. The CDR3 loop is CASSYSNMPGLNTEAFL. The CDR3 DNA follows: TGTGCCAGCAGTTACTCAAACATGCCAGGGCTGAACACTGAAGCTTTCCTT.

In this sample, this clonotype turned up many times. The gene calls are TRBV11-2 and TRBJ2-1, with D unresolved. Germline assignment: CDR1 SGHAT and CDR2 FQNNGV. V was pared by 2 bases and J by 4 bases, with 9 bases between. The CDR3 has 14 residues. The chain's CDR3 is CASSLMGTYNEQFF. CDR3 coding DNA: TGTGCCAGCAGCTTAATGGGAACGTACAATGAGCAGTTCTTC.

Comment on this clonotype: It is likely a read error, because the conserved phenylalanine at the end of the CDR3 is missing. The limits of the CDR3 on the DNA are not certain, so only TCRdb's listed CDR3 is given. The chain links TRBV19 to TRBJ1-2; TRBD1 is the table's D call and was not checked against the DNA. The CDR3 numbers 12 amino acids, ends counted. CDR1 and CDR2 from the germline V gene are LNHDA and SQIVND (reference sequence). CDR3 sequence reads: CASSIGAAGHSY.

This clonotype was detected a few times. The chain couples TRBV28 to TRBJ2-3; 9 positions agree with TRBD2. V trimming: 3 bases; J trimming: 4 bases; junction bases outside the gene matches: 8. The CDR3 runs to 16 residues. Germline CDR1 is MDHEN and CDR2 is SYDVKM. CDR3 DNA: TGTGCCAGCAGTTTCGGGACTAGCCGTTCCCCAGATACGCAGTATTTT. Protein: CASSFGTSRSPDTQYF.

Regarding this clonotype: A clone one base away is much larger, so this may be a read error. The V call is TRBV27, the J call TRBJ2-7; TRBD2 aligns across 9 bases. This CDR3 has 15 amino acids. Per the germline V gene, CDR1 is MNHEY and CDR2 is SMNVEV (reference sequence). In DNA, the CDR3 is TGTGCCAGCAGTTCCCAAGGAGCGGGAGGCTTCGAGCAGTGCTTC. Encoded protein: CASSSQGAGGFEQCF.

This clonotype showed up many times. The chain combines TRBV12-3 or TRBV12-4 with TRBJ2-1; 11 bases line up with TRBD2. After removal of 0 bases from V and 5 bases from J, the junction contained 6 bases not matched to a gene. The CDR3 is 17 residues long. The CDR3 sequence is CASSLASGRAFNNEQFF. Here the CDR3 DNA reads TGTGCCAGCAGTTTAGCTAGCGGGAGGGCCTTTAACAATGAGCAGTTCTTC.

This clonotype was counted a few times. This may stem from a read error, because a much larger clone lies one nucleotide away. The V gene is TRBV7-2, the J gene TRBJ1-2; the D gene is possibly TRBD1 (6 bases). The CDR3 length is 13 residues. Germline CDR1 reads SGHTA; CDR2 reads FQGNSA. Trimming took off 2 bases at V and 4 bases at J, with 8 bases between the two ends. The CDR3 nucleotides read TGTGCCAGCAGCTTAAGGGGGAGCTATGGCTACACCTTC. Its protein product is CASSLRGSYGYTF.

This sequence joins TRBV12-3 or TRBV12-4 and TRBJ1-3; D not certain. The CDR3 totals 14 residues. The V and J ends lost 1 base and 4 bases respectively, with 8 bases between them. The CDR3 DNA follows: TGTGCCAGCAGTTTAGACCCGAGCGGAAACACCATATATTTT. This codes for CASSLDPSGNTIYF.